Presented here are 18 T cell receptor beta chains from one specimen sequenced in a study of cytomegalovirus exposure and HLA in healthy donors. A multiplex PCR was run with 60 Vbeta primers and 13 Jbeta primers. Clones were read by immunoSEQ multiplex PCR, and TCRdb kept only the in-frame ones, dropping some. In the table there are 140,000 to 150,000 clones, less than 90% of which are singletons. The material sequenced was PBMCs. The receptors shown here come from a boy aged 2 to 9 in good health and CMV-seronegative.

The rearrangement links TRBV30 to TRBJ1-5; D possibly corresponds to TRBD1 (6 bases). The CDR3 spans 13 residues. Germline CDR1 GTSNPN, CDR2 SVGIG (reference sequence). Trimming took off 5 bases at V and 3 bases at J, with 11 bases between the two ends. CDR3 DNA sequence: TGTGCCTGGCAGGACAGTCCCAATCAGCCCCAGCATTTT. Translation gives CAWQDSPNQPQHF.

The CDR3 DNA follows: TGTGCCAGCAGCCGGACTAGCGGCACAGATACGCAGTATTTT. It translates to CASSRTSGTDTQYF. J is TRBJ2-3 and V is TRBV6-7; 9 bases are a match to TRBD2. TRBV6-7 is filed as an ORF, its function uncertain. The V segment lost 6 bases and the J segment 1 base; nucleotides outside the gene matches: 2. The CDR3 spans 14 residues.

The CDR3 DNA follows: TGCGCCAGCAGCCCGGGACAGGCCGCAACTAATGAAAAACTGTTTTTT. This translates into CASSPGQAATNEKLFF. The chain has TRBV4-3 and TRBJ1-4, with TRBD1 matching 8 bases. The junction had 4 bases not matched to a gene; V was cut back by 4 bases and J by 0 bases. The germline V gene has CDR1 LGHNA and CDR2 YSLEER. The CDR3 totals 16 residues.

The chain employs TRBV5-1 and TRBJ2-7; TRBD2 might be the D (6 bases). Germline CDR1 and CDR2: SGHRS and YFSETQ. V gave up 0 bases and J gave up 2 bases, with 18 bases separating them. The CDR3 runs to 17 residues. CDR3 protein: CASSLVGESGVPYEQYF. CDR3 nucleotide sequence: TGCGCCAGCAGCTTGGTTGGGGAATCGGGGGTCCCCTACGAGCAGTACTTC.

The chain recombines TRBV28 with TRBJ1-3, with 7 bases that match TRBD1. CDR3 length: 13 amino acids. V lost 11 bases, J lost 0 bases, and 4 bases stayed unmatched. Germline assignment: CDR1 MDHEN and CDR2 SYDVKM. The CDR3 sequence: CAGTGDSGNTIYF. DNA for the CDR3: TGTGCCGGCACAGGGGACTCTGGAAACACCATATATTTT.

The V and J genes are TRBV9 and TRBJ2-3, with 8 bases aligning to TRBD2. The CDR3 sequence is 15 residues long. The germline V gene encodes CDR1 SGDLS and CDR2 YYNGEE. With 4 bases clipped from V and 1 base from J, the junction kept 5 bases outside the gene matches. This CDR3 is CASSLQRERTDTQYF. In DNA form, the CDR3 reads TGTGCCAGCAGCTTACAGCGGGAGCGCACAGATACGCAGTATTTT.

V gene TRBV9 combines with J gene TRBJ2-5; D not certain. The length of the CDR3 is 13 residues. The germline V gene has CDR1 SGDLS and CDR2 YYNGEE. Trimming pared 4 bases from V and 0 bases from J, leaving 7 bases between. The CDR3 nucleotides read TGTGCCAGCAGCCTCCAGTACCAAGAGACCCAGTACTTC. Translated, it gives CASSLQYQETQYF. Using reference TRBV9 and TRBJ2-5 for the parts outside the CDR3, the full variable domain is DSGVTQTPKHLITATGQRVTLRCSPRSGDLSVYWYQQSLDQGLQFLIQYYNGEERAKGNILERFSAQQFPDLHSELNLSSLELGDSALYFCASSLQYQETQYFGPGTRLLVL.

The chain uses TRBV18 and TRBJ2-3; the D gene is possibly TRBD1 (6 bases). Trimming shortened V by 1 base and J by 0 bases, and 29 bases separated the two germline ends. CDR3 length equals 22 residues. Germline V gives CDR1 KGHSH, CDR2 LQKENI. CDR3 bases: TGTGCCAGCTCACCACTCCCTCCACAGGGTAAAAAGGGGGTTTCTAGCACAGATACGCAGTATTTT. It specifies CASSPLPPQGKKGVSSTDTQYF.

The V and J genes are TRBV6-1 and TRBJ1-1; D is undetermined. Germline loops: CDR1 MNHNS, CDR2 SASEGT. Trimming pared 4 bases from V and 1 base from J, leaving 10 bases between. The CDR3 is 14 residues long. CDR3 sequence reads: CASSVEGWNTEAFF. The CDR3 coding sequence is TGTGCCAGCAGTGTTGAGGGATGGAACACTGAAGCTTTCTTT.

Only one count was recorded for this clone. Other DNA sequences in the same sample also yield this CDR3. The chain recombines TRBV2 with TRBJ1-6; possibly TRBD1 for D (5 bases). In germline, CDR1 is SNHLY, CDR2 FYNNEI. V was trimmed by 6 bases and J by 0 bases, leaving 9 bases between them. The CDR3 sequence is 15 residues long. CDR3 DNA sequence: TGTGCCAGCAGACAGGAAAGCTCCTATAATTCACCCCTCCACTTT. Translation gives CASRQESSYNSPLHF.

The chain couples TRBV5-6 to TRBJ2-5; 9 bases are a match to TRBD1. This CDR3 has 16 amino acids. The ends lost 0 bases at V and 5 bases at J; junction bases unmatched: 8. Germline V gene lookup returns CDR1 SGHDT and CDR2 YYEEEE. The CDR3 sequence: CASSLGTGAMKETQYF. CDR3 nucleotides: TGTGCCAGCAGCTTGGGGACAGGGGCGATGAAGGAGACCCAGTACTTC.

The chain couples TRBV10-3 to TRBJ1-4; 9 nucleotides align to TRBD1. Unmatched junction bases numbered 3, after V lost 5 bases and J lost 5 bases. Germline CDR1 is ENHRY and CDR2 is SYGVKD. The CDR3 runs 14 residues. CDR3 nucleotides: TGTGCCATCAGTACAGGGGGCGAGAATGAAAAACTGTTTTTT. It specifies CAISTGGENEKLFF.

The chain recombines TRBV5-6 with TRBJ1-3; D is unclear. The CDR3 runs to 14 residues. Trimming cost V 1 base and J 1 base, with 6 bases left between them. In germline, CDR1 is SGHDT, CDR2 YYEEEE. The CDR3 reads CASSLPGSGNTIYF. The CDR3 DNA follows: TGTGCCAGCAGCTTGCCGGGGTCTGGAAACACCATATATTTT.

The genes are TRBV5-4 and TRBJ1-2; possible D gene TRBD1, 6 bases. The germline gives CDR1 SGHNT, CDR2 YYREEE (reference sequence). CDR3 length equals 16 residues. V lost 4 bases and J lost 8, with 24 bases in between. The chain's CDR3 is CASSTSGGRISRGYTF. CDR3 sequence (DNA): TGTGCCAGCAGCACGAGCGGGGGGCGTATTTCGAGGGGCTACACCTTC.

The rearrangement uses TRBV5-1 and TRBJ1-4, with D perhaps matching TRBD1 (6 bases). The V end was cut by 0 bases, the J end by 8 bases, with 14 bases between. The germline V gene encodes CDR1 SGHRS and CDR2 YFSETQ. The CDR3 has 15 residues. CDR3: CASSLVGALSEKLFF. The CDR3 DNA reads as TGCGCCAGCAGCTTGGTGGGGGCACTCTCCGAAAAACTGTTTTTT.

This clone occurred once. The chain is built from TRBV7-9 and TRBJ1-5, with 7 positions matching TRBD1. The CDR3 is 14 amino acids. The V gene end was trimmed by 5 bases and the J gene end by 6 bases; junction bases not matched to a gene: 7. The germline V gene encodes CDR1 SEHNR and CDR2 FQNEAQ (reference sequence). The CDR3: CASSGDSITQPQHF. CDR3 in DNA: TGTGCCAGCAGCGGGGACAGCATTACTCAGCCCCAGCATTTT.

The genes are TRBV9 and TRBJ2-5; D remains ambiguous. The better agreement between TRBJ2-7 and the DNA end casts doubt on the J call. The CDR3 has 14 residues. The germline V gene has CDR1 SGDLS and CDR2 YYNGEE. This CDR3 is CASSFGGDSYEQYF. The CDR3 bases are TGTGCCAGCAGCTTTGGTGGGGACTCCTACGAGCAGTACTTC.

This clone occurred once. J is TRBJ1-3 and V is TRBV27; D may be TRBD1 (5 bases). CDR3 size: 15 residues. Germline V gene sequence: CDR1 MNHEY, CDR2 SMNVEV (reference sequence). Trimming stripped 4 bases from V and 4 bases from J, with 14 bases between. The CDR3 region is CASSYQGNLGNTIYF. The CDR3 nucleotides are TGTGCCAGCAGTTATCAGGGAAATCTCGGAAACACCATATATTTT.